This T cell receptor beta chain was profiled in a study of cytotoxic CD8 clonotypes in ibrutinib-treated CLL. In the study overall: Complete response was seen in 2 patients and partial in 24; roughly twelve progressed and about 15 stayed remitted after a median 68 months. Productive templates averaged around 260,000 per sample, and productive rearrangements 90,000 to 100,000.

A remark on this clone: The antigen remains unidentified.

Depths of 1 in 200,000 to 1 in 1 million T cells were the sequencing target. Here immunoSEQ multiplex PCR was the method, and the copy in TCRdb shows in-frame clones only, minus some. The sample contains over 110,000 clones, less than 95% of which appear only once. Points from the study as a whole: Baseline levels were approached again at progression, after clonality had risen at ibrutinib response.

V lost 2 bases and J lost 3, with 14 bases in between. CDR1 and CDR2 (germline): LNHDA, SQIVND (reference sequence). This CDR3 has 15 amino acids. Sequencing was performed on PBMCs, taken after 12 months of ibrutinib treatment. The chain is built from TRBV19 and TRBJ2-7, with D perhaps being TRBD1 or TRBD2 (5 bases each). This TCR was recovered from a human donor with chronic lymphocytic leukemia. CDR3 loop: CASSIIGDGNYEQYF. Written as DNA, the CDR3 is TGTGCCAGTAGTATAATAGGGGACGGAAACTACGAGCAGTACTTC.